One sample yielded the 29 T cell receptor beta chains listed below, sequenced in a study of blood T cells in healthy people across ages. Together with a sample-barcoded 5' primer, a J-beta primer mix was included in a second PCR lasting roughly 6 to 12 cycles. TCRdb redid the calling of the 5' RACE reads with MiXCR, one entry per CDR3 protein. The sample has about 1.4 million distinct CDR3 sequences; around 55% are singletons. Material for sequencing was blood. The source of these receptors is a man in his late teens or twenties in good health.

The chain joins TRBV27 to TRBJ1-1; D ambiguous. There are 13 residues in the CDR3. From germline, CDR1 is MNHEY and CDR2 SMNVEV (reference sequence). Trimming took 3 bases from V and 5 from J, leaving 10 bases between them. CDR3 amino acids: CASSFGRSTEAFF. Written as DNA, the CDR3 is TGTGCCAGCAGTTTTGGGAGGTCGACTGAAGCTTTCTTT.

The chain uses TRBV12-5 and TRBJ2-5, with D perhaps matching TRBD1 (5 bases). The CDR3 runs 15 residues. Trimming removed 2 bases from V and 11 bases from J, with 21 bases in between. Germline values: CDR1 LGHNT, CDR2 FRNRAP. The CDR3 bases are TGTGCTAGTGGTTTGAGTGAGACAGTCTACAATGAGCAGTACTTC. Its protein product is CASGLSETVYNEQYF.

This clonotype was recorded a few times. The chain combines TRBV4-1 with TRBJ1-4, with a tentative D call TRBD1 (5 bases). There are 14 residues in the CDR3. Germline V gene lookup returns CDR1 MGHRA and CDR2 YSYEKL. V was trimmed by 5 bases and J by 7 bases, leaving 14 bases between them. The CDR3 protein is CASSYSGRAEKLFF. As DNA, the CDR3 is TGCGCCAGCAGCTACTCTGGCAGGGCTGAAAAACTGTTTTTT.

V is TRBV12-3 or TRBV12-4 and J is TRBJ1-1; D call uncertain. The CDR3 totals 11 residues. The germline V and J ends were trimmed by 3 bases and 8 bases, with 7 bases remaining between them. CDR3 sequence reads: CASSFRQEAFF. CDR3 sequence (DNA): TGTGCCAGCAGTTTTAGGCAGGAAGCTTTCTTT.

This chain joins TRBV20-1 and TRBJ2-2; 10 positions agree with TRBD1. CDR3 size: 14 residues. The germline gives CDR1 DFQATT, CDR2 SNEGSKA (reference sequence). V dropped 6 bases and J dropped 7; count of bases not matched to a gene: 8. CDR3 DNA: TGCAGTGCAAAGAAGACAGGGGGCGTCGGGGAGCTGTTTTTT. As protein: CSAKKTGGVGELFF.

V gene TRBV6-2 or TRBV6-3 combines with J gene TRBJ1-2; the D is unclear. Trimming took 2 bases from V and 2 from J, leaving 15 bases between them. The V gene's germline CDR1 is MNHEY and CDR2 SVGEGT. The CDR3 runs 16 residues. CDR3 region: CASSYRPAGLNYGYTF. Here the CDR3 DNA reads TGTGCCAGCAGTTACAGGCCAGCCGGCTTAAACTATGGCTACACCTTC.

The chain joins TRBV5-1 to TRBJ2-1; D is perhaps TRBD2 (6 bases). This CDR3 spans 16 amino acids. V was shortened by 5 bases and J by 7 bases, with 22 bases between the two germline ends. CDR1 and CDR2 from the germline V gene are SGHRS and YFSETQ. The CDR3 DNA is TGCGCCAGCAGTCCACCCCTTGGCGGGGTTATGAATGAGCAGTTCTTC. Translation: CASSPPLGGVMNEQFF.

This chain links TRBV6-5 with TRBJ2-1, with D possibly matching TRBD2 (6 bases). The V and J ends lost 7 bases and 5 bases respectively, with 18 bases between them. There are 15 residues in the CDR3. The germline V gene encodes CDR1 MNHEY and CDR2 SVGAGI. The chain's CDR3 is CASTAGLGINNEQFF. The DNA of the CDR3 is TGTGCCAGCACGGCGGGGCTAGGGATTAACAATGAGCAGTTCTTC.

The rearrangement joins TRBV6-5 to TRBJ2-3; D gene unclear. The germline CDR1 and CDR2 sequences are MNHEY and SVGAGI. The V end was cut by 7 bases, the J end by 2 bases, with 10 bases between. This CDR3 is 13 amino acids long. The CDR3 spells CASNRGYTDTQYF. The CDR3, as DNA: TGTGCCAGCAACCGAGGATACACAGATACGCAGTATTTT.

This clonotype was counted a single time. CDR3 sequence reads: CASRRTSASSLNNEQFF. In nucleotides, the CDR3 is TGTGCCAGCAGGCGGACTAGCGCCAGTTCCCTGAACAATGAGCAGTTCTTC. The chain carries TRBV2 and TRBJ2-1; TRBD2 matches 9 bases. The junction had 14 bases not matched to a gene; V was cut back by 6 bases and J by 5 bases. Germline CDR1 and CDR2: SNHLY and FYNNEI. The CDR3 sequence is 17 residues long.

The CDR3 sequence: CASSQVGVRGEAKNIQYF. CDR3 nucleotide sequence: TGCGCCAGCAGCCAAGTTGGGGTGCGGGGGGAGGCCAAAAACATTCAGTACTTC. The rearrangement uses TRBV4-1 and TRBJ2-4, with TRBD2 identical over 8 bases. Germline lookup yields CDR1 MGHRA and CDR2 YSYEKL. After removal of 1 base from V and 1 base from J, the junction contained 9 bases not matched to a gene. There are 18 residues in the CDR3.

This clonotype turned up a few times. The chain has TRBV7-9 and TRBJ2-3; TRBD2 aligns across 11 bases. Per the germline V gene, CDR1 is SEHNR and CDR2 is FQNEAQ (reference sequence). The CDR3 runs to 15 residues. Trimming at V came to 5 bases and at J to 1 base, leaving 2 bases not matched to a gene. The DNA of the CDR3 is TGTGCCAGCAGCGTTAGCGGGGGGGGCACAGATACGCAGTATTTT. It encodes CASSVSGGGTDTQYF.

CDR3: CASSQRTGKLYEQYF. The CDR3 DNA follows: TGCGCCAGCAGCCAACGGACGGGAAAACTCTACGAGCAGTACTTC. V gene TRBV4-1 combines with J gene TRBJ2-7; a possible D gene is TRBD2 (5 bases). Germline CDR1 MGHRA, CDR2 YSYEKL. Trimming removed 2 bases from V and 3 bases from J, with 14 bases in between. The CDR3 loop spans 15 amino acids.

There are a few counts of this clonotype. CDR3 in amino acids: CASEKRGWSYGYTF. The CDR3 DNA follows: TGTGCCAGCGAAAAGAGGGGGTGGAGCTATGGCTACACCTTC. The rearrangement uses TRBV21-1 and TRBJ1-2; the table's D call, TRBD1, was not checked against the DNA. TRBV21-1 represents a pseudogene. The CDR3 is made up of 14 amino acids.

The V and J genes are TRBV24-1 and TRBJ2-3, with 11 bases matching TRBD2. V lost 3 bases to trimming and J lost 8 bases; unmatched junction nucleotides: 6. CDR1 and CDR2 from the germline V gene are KGHDR and SFDVKD. This CDR3 has 15 amino acids. The CDR3 bases are TGTGCCACCAGTGATCCCCTAGCGGGAGGAGGTACGCAGTATTTT. Translated, it gives CATSDPLAGGGTQYF.

The chain has TRBV20-1 and TRBJ2-1, with 7 nucleotides matching TRBD1. The J call is uncertain, as TRBJ2-7 better fits the DNA end. The CDR3 totals 15 residues. CDR1 is DFQATT and CDR2 is SNEGSKA in the germline V gene (reference sequence). CDR3 sequence: CSARVPGQPPGEQYF. CDR3 coding DNA: TGCAGTGCTAGAGTCCCGGGACAGCCTCCCGGCGAGCAGTACTTC.

Of note for this clonotype: The junction and the germline gene differ at one end; a read error may be behind it. The J gene is TRBJ1-4, the V gene TRBV4-1, with 8 nucleotides matching TRBD1. Looked up from germline, CDR1 is MGHRA and CDR2 is YSYEKL. The CDR3 is 16 amino acids. CDR3 loop: CASGQSWTGKGEKLFF. CDR3 DNA: TGCGCCAGCGGCCAGTCCTGGACAGGGAAGGGTGAAAAACTGTTTTTT.

The chain has TRBV20-1 and TRBJ2-7; TRBD1 matches 10 bases. With V trimmed by 5 bases and J by 4 bases, 5 bases remained unmatched. Germline assignment: CDR1 DFQATT and CDR2 SNEGSKA (reference sequence). The CDR3 spans 13 residues. The CDR3: CSAAPGQGYEQYF. In DNA form, the CDR3 reads TGCAGTGCTGCACCGGGACAGGGGTACGAGCAGTACTTC.

V usage is TRBV29-1 and J usage is TRBJ1-1; 9 bases line up with TRBD1. After removal of 4 bases from V and 0 bases from J, the junction contained 9 bases not matched to a gene. CDR3 size: 16 residues. Germline V gene sequence: CDR1 SQVTM, CDR2 ANQGSEA. The CDR3 DNA follows: TGCAGCGTTGCTAGGTGGGACAGGGCGCTGAACACTGAAGCTTTCTTT. It is translated as CSVARWDRALNTEAFF.

This clonotype was seen only a few times. This sequence joins TRBV7-2 and TRBJ2-5, with 9 bases that match TRBD1. This CDR3 comprises 14 residues. Germline V gives CDR1 SGHTA, CDR2 FQGNSA. V trimming: 6 bases; J trimming: 11 bases; junction bases outside the gene matches: 13. The CDR3 loop reads CASRPLTGGGEQYF. The CDR3 nucleotides are TGTGCCAGCAGACCGCTGACAGGGGGAGGAGAGCAGTACTTC.

V and J are TRBV12-3 or TRBV12-4 and TRBJ2-2; TRBD2 might be the D (5 bases). V shed 3 bases and J shed 1 base, with 9 bases lying between them. The CDR3 spans 15 residues. CDR3 nucleotide sequence: TGTGCCAGCAGTTTTCAAGCGGTGAACACCGGGGAGCTGTTTTTT. This sequence encodes CASSFQAVNTGELFF.

The chain joins TRBV14 to TRBJ2-4; D might be TRBD1 (6 bases). Germline CDR1 and CDR2: SGHDN and FVKESK. This CDR3 has 16 residues. Trimming shortened V by 0 bases and J by 9 bases, and 18 bases separated the two germline ends. The CDR3 region is CASSQESDSRRGIQYF. The CDR3, as DNA: TGTGCCAGCAGCCAAGAATCGGACAGCCGACGGGGCATTCAGTACTTC.

The chain employs TRBV21-1 and TRBJ1-2; the listed D gene, TRBD1, was not tested against the DNA. TRBV21-1 is given as a pseudogene. The CDR3 is 13 amino acids. The CDR3 sequence: CASSNQGIYGYTF. For the CDR3, the DNA is TGTGCCAGCAGCAACCAGGGTATCTATGGCTACACCTTC.

This clonotype was found many times. The V and J genes are TRBV7-9 and TRBJ2-1, with D maybe TRBD1 (6 bases). This CDR3 is 14 amino acids long. Trimming cost V 3 bases and J 4 bases, with 10 bases left between them. CDR1 and CDR2 from the germline V gene are SEHNR and FQNEAQ (reference sequence). The CDR3 nucleotides are TGTGCCAGCAGCTTCGCGCAGGGGTACAATGAGCAGTTCTTC. Encoded protein: CASSFAQGYNEQFF.

The chain has TRBV7-2 and TRBJ2-5; TRBD2 matches at 13 bases. CDR3 length equals 17 residues. The junction had 10 bases not matched to a gene; V was cut back by 5 bases and J by 4 bases. Germline V lookup: CDR1 SGHTA, CDR2 FQGNSA. CDR3 region: CASSIQWGLAGIETQYF. As DNA, the CDR3 is TGTGCCAGCAGCATCCAATGGGGACTAGCGGGGATAGAGACCCAGTACTTC. The entire variable domain, with the rest obtained from reference TRBV7-2 and TRBJ2-5, is as follows: GAGVSQSPSNKVTEKGKDVELRCDPISGHTALYWYRQSLGQGLEFLIYFQGNSAPDKSGLPSDRFSAERTGGSVSTLTIQRTQQEDSAVYLCASSIQWGLAGIETQYFGPGTRLLVL.

V gene TRBV20-1 combines with J gene TRBJ2-3; 7 bases line up with TRBD2. Germline values: CDR1 DFQATT, CDR2 SNEGSKA (reference sequence). V was pared by 6 bases and J by 2 bases, with 14 bases of the junction left unmatched. CDR3 length equals 16 residues. As DNA, the CDR3 is TGCAGTGCCCAGAGGGAGAGCGGGACCCCCACAGATACGCAGTATTTT. Its translation is CSAQRESGTPTDTQYF.

Regarding this clonotype: This may come from a read error, since a much larger clone is one base off. The chain recombines TRBV20-1 with TRBJ2-5; 9 bases match TRBD2. Per the germline V gene, CDR1 is DFQATT and CDR2 is SNEGSKA (reference sequence). V was pared by 6 bases and J by 9 bases, with 14 bases of the junction left unmatched. The CDR3 runs 14 residues. Written as DNA, the CDR3 is TGCAGTGCGAGGTCTGGACTAGCGCCTTCCGCCCAGTACTTC. Protein product: CSARSGLAPSAQYF.

The CDR3 DNA is TGTGCCAGCAGCCATTACAGGGCAACTAATGAAAAACTGTTTTTT. This encodes CASSHYRATNEKLFF. This rearrangement joins TRBV4-2 to TRBJ1-4, with D tentatively TRBD1 (6 bases). CDR3 size: 15 residues. CDR1 and CDR2 from the germline V gene are LGHNA and YNFKEQ. V was trimmed by 3 bases and J by 0 bases, leaving 8 bases between them.

J is TRBJ1-5 and V is TRBV27; D gene unclear. Germline assignment: CDR1 MNHEY and CDR2 SMNVEV (reference sequence). This CDR3 is built from 14 residues. The V gene lost 3 bases and the J gene lost 6 bases, with 12 bases spanning the gap. CDR3 sequence reads: CASSLGKLSQPQHF. As DNA, the CDR3 is TGTGCCAGCAGTTTGGGAAAATTATCTCAGCCCCAGCATTTT.